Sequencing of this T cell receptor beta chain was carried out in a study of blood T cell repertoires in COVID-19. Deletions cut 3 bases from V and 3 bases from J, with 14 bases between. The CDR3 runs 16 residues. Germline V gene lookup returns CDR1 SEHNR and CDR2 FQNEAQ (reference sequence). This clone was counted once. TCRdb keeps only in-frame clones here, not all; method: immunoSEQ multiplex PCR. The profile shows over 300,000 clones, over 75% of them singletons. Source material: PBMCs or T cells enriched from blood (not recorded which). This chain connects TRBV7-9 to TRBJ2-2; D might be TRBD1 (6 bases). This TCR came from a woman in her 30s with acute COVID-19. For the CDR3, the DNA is TGTGCCAGCAGCTTTCATCAGGGGTCGGACACCGGGGAGCTGTTTTTT. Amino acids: CASSFHQGSDTGELFF.